The present T cell receptor (beta chain) was sequenced within a study of cytomegalovirus exposure and HLA in healthy donors. Overall study context: The roughly 130 validation repertoires used the same platform as the roughly 700 first-cohort repertoires (as reported by a later analysis). Findings of the study overall: The tendency of first-cohort TCR clusters to co-occur in the 120 or so validation repertoires was identified by a subsequent analysis.

Comments on this clone: Its antigen is undetermined.

Only in-frame clones appear in the TCRdb table, and some are missing; sequencing was by immunoSEQ multiplex PCR. The table includes roughly 43,000 clones, about 90% detected once. Germline CDR1 SGHTA, CDR2 FQGNSA. This CDR3 is built from 14 residues. The V gene end was trimmed by 6 bases and the J gene end by 6 bases; junction bases not matched to a gene: 9. The source is a man in his late teens or twenties in good health and CMV-seronegative. The J gene is TRBJ2-7, the V gene TRBV7-2, with 9 bases fitting TRBD1. The sample comprised PBMCs. CDR3 sequence reads: CASRSGTGLTEQYF. CDR3 coding DNA: TGTGCCAGCAGGTCCGGGACAGGGTTGACCGAGCAGTACTTC.